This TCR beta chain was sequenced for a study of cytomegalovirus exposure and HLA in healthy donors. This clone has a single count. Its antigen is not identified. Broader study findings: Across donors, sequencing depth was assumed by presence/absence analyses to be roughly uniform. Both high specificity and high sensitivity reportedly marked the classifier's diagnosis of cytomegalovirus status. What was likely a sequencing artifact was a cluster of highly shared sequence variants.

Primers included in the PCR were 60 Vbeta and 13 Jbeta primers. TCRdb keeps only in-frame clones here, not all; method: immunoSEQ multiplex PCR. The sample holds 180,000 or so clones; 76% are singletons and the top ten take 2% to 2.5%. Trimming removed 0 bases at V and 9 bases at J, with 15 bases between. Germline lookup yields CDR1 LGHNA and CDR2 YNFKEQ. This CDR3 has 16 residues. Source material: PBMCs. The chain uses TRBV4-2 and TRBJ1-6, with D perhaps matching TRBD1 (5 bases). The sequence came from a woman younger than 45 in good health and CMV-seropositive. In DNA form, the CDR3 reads TGTGCCAGCAGCCAAGATACCGGACAAGGTGGTTCACCCCTCCACTTT. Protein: CASSQDTGQGGSPLHF.